The next 14 T cell receptor beta chains were all read from a single sample in a study of CD8 T cells in Susac syndrome. Random hexamers were used to reverse transcribe the RNA input (about 0.5 to 1 ug). Using its own MiXCR run on the immunoSEQ multiplex PCR reads, TCRdb lists one record per CDR3 protein. The sample consists of 150,000 to 200,000 distinct CDR3 sequences, 90% to 97% of them appearing once. Input material: CD4+ T cells from PBMCs. These receptors all come from a human donor with multiple sclerosis.

The rearrangement uses TRBV30 and TRBJ2-3; weak D call: TRBD2 (6 bases). V was trimmed by 2 bases and J by 6 bases, leaving 15 bases between them. This CDR3 is 14 amino acids long. Germline V gene lookup returns CDR1 GTSNPN and CDR2 SVGIG (reference sequence). As DNA, the CDR3 is TGTGCCTGGAGTACACCACGGGGGAGCGATACGCAGTATTTT. It specifies CAWSTPRGSDTQYF.

The gene calls are TRBV12-3 or TRBV12-4 and TRBJ2-5; 7 bases fit TRBD1. The ends lost 5 bases at V and 2 bases at J; junction bases unmatched: 8. The CDR3 is made up of 15 amino acids. This CDR3 reads CASSRGRLGQETQYF. The CDR3 DNA follows: TGTGCCAGCAGTAGGGGGCGGCTGGGACAAGAGACCCAGTACTTC.

This sequence joins TRBV20-1 and TRBJ1-1; a possible D gene is TRBD1 (6 bases). CDR3 length: 18 amino acids. The germline gives CDR1 DFQATT, CDR2 SNEGSKA (reference sequence). CDR3 nucleotides: TGCAGCGCCGAAAAACAGGGTAATGGTATATGGGATAACACTGAAGCTTTCTTT. It codes for CSAEKQGNGIWDNTEAFF.

The V call is TRBV5-1, the J call TRBJ2-2; 10 nucleotides match TRBD2. The germline V gene has CDR1 SGHRS and CDR2 YFSETQ. After removal of 0 bases from V and 4 bases from J, the junction contained 6 bases not matched to a gene. The CDR3 sequence is 17 residues long. The CDR3 protein is CASSLVSGGAGTGELFF. The CDR3 DNA reads TGCGCCAGCAGCTTGGTCAGCGGGGGGGCCGGCACCGGGGAGCTGTTTTTT.

The chain joins TRBV6-4 to TRBJ2-7; unclear D gene. The V end lost 0 bases, the J end lost 4 bases, and 4 bases lay between the germline ends. CDR1 is MRHNA and CDR2 is SNTAGT in the germline V gene. This CDR3 is built from 12 residues. The CDR3 reads CASSDSVYEQYF. As DNA, the CDR3 is TGTGCCAGCAGTGACTCCGTGTACGAGCAGTACTTC.

The count of this clonotype is one. The rearrangement joins TRBV30 to TRBJ1-6, with a tentative D call TRBD1 (5 bases). V lost 3 bases to trimming and J lost 9 bases, with 18 bases between them. The germline V gene has CDR1 GTSNPN and CDR2 SVGIG (reference sequence). The CDR3 totals 15 residues. The CDR3 here is CAWREGPGHSSPLHF. As DNA, the CDR3 is TGTGCCTGGAGAGAGGGTCCTGGACATTCTTCACCCCTCCACTTT.

V gene TRBV30 combines with J gene TRBJ1-2, with D uncertain. Germline V gene lookup returns CDR1 GTSNPN and CDR2 SVGIG (reference sequence). The CDR3 contains 15 residues. V lost 2 bases, J lost 0 bases, and 13 bases lay in between. DNA of the CDR3: TGTGCCTGGAGTTTCCGGGCCCTTCCTAACTATGGCTACACCTTC. Protein: CAWSFRALPNYGYTF.

This chain joins TRBV20-1 and TRBJ1-4; tentatively, D is TRBD1 (6 bases). CDR3 length: 13 residues. Germline loops: CDR1 DFQATT, CDR2 SNEGSKA (reference sequence). The V and J ends lost 3 bases and 8 bases respectively, with 13 bases between them. CDR3 region: CSARIRGWEKLFF. The CDR3 DNA sequence: TGCAGTGCTAGGATCAGGGGATGGGAAAAACTGTTTTTT.

The CDR3 nucleotides are TGTGCCAGCAGCGTAACGACCCAAGAGACCCAGTACTTC. Its translation: CASSVTTQETQYF. The chain combines TRBV9 with TRBJ2-5; D call uncertain. The V and J ends lost 1 base and 1 base respectively, with 5 bases between them. This CDR3 region has 13 residues. Germline lookup yields CDR1 SGDLS and CDR2 YYNGEE.

The rearrangement links TRBV7-9 to TRBJ2-1; perhaps D is TRBD1 or TRBD2 (5 bases each). Germline lookup yields CDR1 SEHNR and CDR2 FQNEAQ (reference sequence). The CDR3 is made up of 14 amino acids. The ends were cut back, 3 bases at V and 3 bases at J, with 9 bases in the middle. Written as DNA, the CDR3 is TGTGCCAGCAGCTTTAGGGACGGCTACAATGAGCAGTTCTTC. Protein: CASSFRDGYNEQFF.

The chain links TRBV14 to TRBJ2-3; no reliable D call. This CDR3 has 15 residues. Trimming shortened V by 0 bases and J by 2 bases, and 9 bases separated the two germline ends. Per germline, CDR1 SGHDN and CDR2 FVKESK. The CDR3, as DNA: TGTGCCAGCAGCCAAGATCTACACACCACAGATACGCAGTATTTT. This encodes CASSQDLHTTDTQYF.

This chain uses TRBV12-3 or TRBV12-4 with TRBJ1-5; D unresolved. Trimming took off 5 bases at V and 0 bases at J, with 8 bases between the two ends. This CDR3 contains 14 residues. The CDR3 region is CASSREYSNQPQHF. Here the CDR3 DNA reads TGTGCCAGCAGTCGAGAGTATAGCAATCAGCCCCAGCATTTT.

The rearrangement uses TRBV14 and TRBJ1-2; D might be TRBD1 (5 bases). Germline CDR1 SGHDN, CDR2 FVKESK. This CDR3 has 15 residues. V gave up 4 bases and J gave up 7 bases, with 19 bases separating them. CDR3 sequence reads: CASSPMMGVIGGYTF. CDR3 in DNA: TGTGCCAGCAGCCCGATGATGGGGGTAATCGGTGGCTACACCTTC.

The chain uses TRBV30 and TRBJ1-5, with 9 bases that match TRBD1. Trimming cost V 3 bases and J 2 bases; bases outside gene matches: 8. In germline, CDR1 is GTSNPN, CDR2 SVGIG (reference sequence). The CDR3 length is 16 residues. This CDR3 is CAWRPQGAQGNQPQHF. DNA of the CDR3: TGTGCCTGGAGACCACAGGGGGCGCAGGGCAATCAGCCCCAGCATTTT.